The 31 T cell receptor beta chains below were found in one sample sequenced in a study of breast tumors, draining lymph nodes, adjacent tissues. TCRdb re-derived calls from the multiplex PCR reads in MiXCR, one entry per CDR3 protein. Here the sample spans roughly 220,000 distinct CDR3 sequences, approximately 36% being singletons. The lymph nodes were axillary draining lymph nodes from breast cancer patients. Sequenced sample: axillary lymph node tissue. Receptors originate from a female donor with breast cancer. Some clones in this sample may be carry-over from other donors' samples.

This clonotype was recorded once. The junction differs from germline at one of its ends, possibly a read error. This chain uses TRBV13 with TRBJ1-6; 10 positions agree with TRBD1. Germline CDR1 PRHDT, CDR2 FYEKMQ (reference sequence). The CDR3 has 16 residues. The CDR3 reads CASSLPGTGVGSPLHF. The CDR3, as DNA: TGCGCCAGCAGCTTGCCCGGGACAGGGGTTGGGTCACCCCTCCACTTT.

This clonotype was observed at least ten times. V usage is TRBV7-2 and J usage is TRBJ2-2; D is tentatively TRBD1 or TRBD2 (7 bases each). Trimming took off 8 bases at V and 6 bases at J, with 16 bases between the two ends. This CDR3 has 14 residues. Germline CDR1 reads SGHTA; CDR2 reads FQGNSA. CDR3 sequence reads: CASGGGGASGELFF. The DNA of the CDR3 is TGTGCCAGCGGGGGAGGGGGCGCGTCCGGGGAGCTGTTTTTT.

This chain connects TRBV5-1 to TRBJ2-3; the match to TRBD2 covers 7 bases. Germline CDR1 and CDR2: SGHRS and YFSETQ. This CDR3 has 17 amino acids. V was clipped by 4 bases and J by 1 base; unmatched bases: 12. The CDR3 region has the DNA TGCGCCAGCAGCAGTGCTAGACGCGCGGGAGGCACAGATACGCAGTATTTT. Translation: CASSSARRAGGTDTQYF. Looking up the rest from reference TRBV5-1 and TRBJ2-3 gives the full variable domain: KAGVTQTPRYLIKTRGQQVTLSCSPISGHRSVSWYQQTPGQGLQFLFEYFSETQRNKGNFPGRFSGRQFSNSRSEMNVSTLELGDSALYLCASSSARRAGGTDTQYFGPGTRLTVL.

Of note for this clonotype: This CDR3 is missing its conserved last phenylalanine or tryptophan, likely due to a read error. No DNA is shown, since the ends of the CDR3 on it are uncertain; the CDR3 is the one TCRdb lists. The V gene is TRBV7-6, the J gene TRBJ2-1; TRBD2 is the table's D call, not checked against the DNA. Ends included, the CDR3 has 16 residues. Germline V gene lookup returns CDR1 SGHVS and CDR2 FNYEAQ. This chain's CDR3 is CASSLHARPGSDEQTL.

This clonotype was seen ten or more times. This chain links TRBV7-2 with TRBJ1-2; 8 bases match TRBD1. The CDR3 consists of 16 residues. V was pared by 5 bases and J by 0 bases, with 8 bases of the junction left unmatched. Germline-derived CDR1 and CDR2 are SGHTA and FQGNSA. The CDR3 sequence is CASSPRTGLTNYGYTF. The CDR3 region has the DNA TGTGCCAGCAGCCCCAGGACAGGGTTAACTAACTATGGCTACACCTTC.

This clonotype was detected a few times. This may come from a read error, since a much larger clone is one base off. The chain couples TRBV10-2 to TRBJ2-5; unclear D gene. V dropped 4 bases and J dropped 4 bases, with 13 bases sitting between them. CDR3 length equals 14 residues. CDR1 WSHSY and CDR2 SAAADI come from the germline V gene. The CDR3 DNA reads TGCGCCAGCAGTGGTAGGGCGTTTAGAGAGACCCAGTACTTC. The encoded protein is CASSGRAFRETQYF.

The chain is built from TRBV20-1 and TRBJ1-5, with 7 bases fitting TRBD1. CDR3 length: 13 amino acids. Germline values: CDR1 DFQATT, CDR2 SNEGSKA (reference sequence). V lost 6 bases and J lost 5; bases outside the gene matches: 7. DNA for the CDR3: TGCAGTGCGACCGGGACAGCTTATCAGCCCCAGCATTTT. Its protein product is CSATGTAYQPQHF.

Note on this clonotype: With a much larger clone just one base away, this may be a read error. The chain joins TRBV11-2 to TRBJ2-2; the D gene is possibly TRBD2 (6 bases). This CDR3 is built from 15 residues. Germline CDR1 reads SGHAT; CDR2 reads FQNNGV. Deletions cut 5 bases from V and 7 bases from J, with 17 bases between. CDR3 in amino acids: CASSPRGGSVGELFF. CDR3 DNA sequence: TGTGCCAGCAGCCCCCGGGGAGGTTCTGTCGGGGAGCTGTTTTTT.

This chain joins TRBV19 and TRBJ2-1, with D possibly called TRBD1 or TRBD2 (5 bases each). Germline CDR1 LNHDA, CDR2 SQIVND (reference sequence). V was trimmed by 4 bases and J by 15 bases, leaving 7 bases between them. CDR3 length: 9 residues. The CDR3 loop is CASSRGTFF. CDR3 sequence (DNA): TGTGCCAGTAGTAGAGGGACGTTCTTC.

Many counts were recorded for this clonotype. This chain uses TRBV2 with TRBJ2-7, with no clear D. CDR1 is SNHLY, CDR2 FYNNEI, per germline. CDR3 length equals 13 residues. Trimming stripped 6 bases from V and 1 base from J, with 10 bases between. CDR3 protein: CASRPTFSYEQYF. The CDR3 region has the DNA TGTGCCAGCAGGCCGACATTTTCCTACGAGCAGTACTTC.

As for this clonotype: A much bigger clone sits one base away, suggesting this may be a read error. The chain uses TRBV9 and TRBJ2-1; 9 nucleotides align to TRBD1. This CDR3 has 16 residues. Looked up from germline, CDR1 is SGDLS and CDR2 is YYNGEE. The CDR3 protein is CASAPGTGLSSNGQFF. Written as DNA, the CDR3 is TGTGCCAGCGCGCCCGGGACAGGGCTTAGCAGCAATGGGCAGTTCTTC.

This clonotype was observed at least ten times. CDR3 in DNA: TGTGCCAGCAGTCCCCCTCGTCCGGGACAGGGCCCCTCTGGCTACACCTTC. It translates to CASSPPRPGQGPSGYTF. The chain employs TRBV25-1 and TRBJ1-2, with 9 bases matching TRBD1. From germline, CDR1 is MGHDK and CDR2 SYGVNS. The CDR3 extends over 17 amino acids. J lost 7 bases, V lost 5 bases, and 17 bases had no gene match.

This clonotype was counted many times. The V gene is TRBV5-6, the J gene TRBJ1-5, with D possibly matching TRBD1 (6 bases). CDR3 length: 19 residues. CDR1 SGHDT and CDR2 YYEEEE come from the germline V gene. Trimming stripped 4 bases from V and 2 bases from J, with 25 bases between. The CDR3 reads CASSLRTTGTNFGNQPQHF. CDR3 bases: TGTGCCAGCAGCCTCAGAACCACCGGGACAAACTTTGGCAATCAGCCCCAGCATTTT.

This clonotype was detected many times. This chain links TRBV20-1 with TRBJ2-5; 8 nucleotides line up with TRBD1. Germline CDR1 and CDR2: DFQATT and SNEGSKA (reference sequence). V shed 0 bases and J 3 bases; nucleotides not matched to a gene: 3. The CDR3 spans 14 residues. The CDR3 sequence is CSARDRTGKETQYF. CDR3 coding DNA: TGCAGTGCTAGAGATCGGACAGGGAAAGAGACCCAGTACTTC.

CDR3 bases: TGTGCCAGCAGCTTAACCCTACGGGGCGGGGCGGGAGAGACCCAGTACTTC. Its protein product is CASSLTLRGGAGETQYF. The genes are TRBV7-3 and TRBJ2-5, with D possibly matching TRBD2 (6 bases). Per the germline V gene, CDR1 is SGHTA and CDR2 is FQGTGA. The V end lost 0 bases, the J end lost 4 bases, and 18 bases lay between the germline ends. The CDR3 has 17 amino acids.

The sample holds many counts of this clonotype. The chain recombines TRBV10-3 with TRBJ2-2; maybe TRBD2 (6 bases). The CDR3 is 16 amino acids. V lost 2 bases, J lost 3 bases, and 13 bases lay in between. Germline V CDR1 and CDR2: ENHRY, SYGVKD. The CDR3 protein is CAISERFSGYTGELFF. CDR3 coding DNA: TGTGCCATCAGTGAGCGGTTTAGCGGTTACACCGGGGAGCTGTTTTTT.

This clonotype was detected many times. The V and J genes are TRBV10-3 and TRBJ2-7; a possible D gene is TRBD2 (6 bases). The germline gives CDR1 ENHRY, CDR2 SYGVKD. This CDR3 region has 14 residues. V lost 2 bases and J 0 bases, leaving 8 bases between the germline ends. The CDR3 DNA is TGTGCCATCAGTGAGGGGGGGAGCTCCTACGAGCAGTACTTC. Its protein product is CAISEGGSSYEQYF.

This rearrangement joins TRBV10-1 to TRBJ2-3, with 9 positions matching TRBD2. There are 13 residues in the CDR3. With 8 bases clipped from V and 4 bases from J, the junction kept 4 bases outside the gene matches. Germline CDR1 WNHNN, CDR2 SYGVQD (reference sequence). CDR3: CASGAGGSDTQYF. The CDR3 DNA sequence: TGCGCCAGCGGAGCGGGGGGTTCAGATACGCAGTATTTT.

V gene TRBV2 combines with J gene TRBJ2-2, with a weak D call TRBD2 (7 bases). The CDR3 runs to 20 residues. Germline V lookup: CDR1 SNHLY, CDR2 FYNNEI. The V end lost 8 bases, the J end lost 2 bases, and 30 bases lay between the germline ends. The CDR3 protein is CASSPPRRGGLTINTGELFF. The DNA of the CDR3 is TGTGCCAGCTCACCACCGAGGAGGGGGGGGCTGACGATAAACACCGGGGAGCTGTTTTTT.

J is TRBJ1-3 and V is TRBV2, with 7 nucleotides matching TRBD1. Per germline, CDR1 SNHLY and CDR2 FYNNEI. V shed 1 base, J shed 3 bases, and the junction held 6 bases outside the gene matches. The CDR3 covers 16 residues. This CDR3 is CASSEVKAGGGNTIYF. The CDR3 DNA reads as TGTGCCAGCAGTGAAGTAAAGGCAGGGGGTGGAAACACCATATATTTT. The full variable domain, completed using reference TRBV2 and TRBJ1-3, is EPEVTQTPSHQVTQMGQEVILRCVPISNHLYFYWYRQILGQKVEFLVSFYNNEISEKSEIFDDQFSVERPDGSNFTLKIRSTKLEDSAMYFCASSEVKAGGGNTIYFGEGSWLTVV.

There are many counts of this clonotype. The CDR3 coding sequence is TGTGCCAGCAGCCCGAGGGGTAGAGGGGCCAACGTCCTGACTTTC. Residues: CASSPRGRGANVLTF. The V gene is TRBV7-3, the J gene TRBJ2-6; D tentatively fits TRBD1 or TRBD2 (5 bases each). V lost 5 bases and J 4 bases, leaving 12 bases between the germline ends. This CDR3 is built from 15 residues. Germline V gene sequence: CDR1 SGHTA, CDR2 FQGTGA.

CDR3 loop: CASSKVVHNEQFF. CDR3 nucleotide sequence: TGTGCCAGCTCAAAAGTGGTTCACAATGAGCAGTTCTTC. The chain joins TRBV18 to TRBJ2-1; no reliable D call. Germline V gene sequence: CDR1 KGHSH, CDR2 LQKENI. The CDR3 runs 13 residues. Trimming cost V 5 bases and J 5 bases, with 10 bases left between them.

At least ten counts were recorded for this clonotype. One end of the junction is discordant with germline, which a read error may explain. J is TRBJ1-5 and V is TRBV10-1; D remains unclear. The CDR3 has 8 amino acids. Germline V gene lookup returns CDR1 WNHNN and CDR2 SYGVQD (reference sequence). CDR3 in amino acids: CAMTKPAF. CDR3 sequence (DNA): TGCGCCATGACAAAGCCGGCTTTT.

The chain links TRBV7-2 to TRBJ1-5; D may be TRBD1 (5 bases). V lost 5 bases to trimming and J lost 7 bases, with 18 bases between them. In germline, CDR1 is SGHTA, CDR2 FQGNSA. The CDR3 has 15 residues. CDR3 sequence (DNA): TGTGCCAGCAGCCCCATGGGGGGAAGCGGGCAGCCCCAGCATTTT. Translating gives CASSPMGGSGQPQHF.

This clonotype was detected ten times or more. The chain has TRBV29-1 and TRBJ2-5, with 8 bases aligning to TRBD2. Looked up from germline, CDR1 is SQVTM and CDR2 is ANQGSEA. V dropped 6 bases and J dropped 0; count of bases not matched to a gene: 9. The CDR3 extends over 15 amino acids. The CDR3 reads CSVGISGAYQETQYF. The CDR3 nucleotides read TGCAGCGTGGGCATTAGCGGGGCGTACCAAGAGACCCAGTACTTC.

This clonotype was seen at least ten times. The rearrangement links TRBV4-3 to TRBJ2-1; 10 bases fit TRBD2. The V gene's germline CDR1 is LGHNA and CDR2 YSLEER. J was trimmed by 7 bases and V by 4 bases; bases with no gene match: 7. The CDR3 extends over 15 amino acids. CDR3 amino acids: CASSLSGGTLNEQFF. The CDR3 DNA is TGCGCCAGCAGCCTTAGCGGGGGGACTTTGAATGAGCAGTTCTTC.

The chain recombines TRBV9 with TRBJ2-2; 12 bases are a match to TRBD1. The CDR3 length is 18 residues. Per the germline V gene, CDR1 is SGDLS and CDR2 is YYNGEE. V shed 2 bases and J 0 bases; nucleotides not matched to a gene: 5. CDR3 DNA sequence: TGTGCCAGCAGCGTTGGGACAGGGGGCAGGACGAACACCGGGGAGCTGTTTTTT. This encodes CASSVGTGGRTNTGELFF.

The sample holds one count of this clonotype. Mismatch with germline at one junction end may stem from a read error. This chain joins TRBV29-1 and TRBJ2-3, with 7 bases matching TRBD2. The CDR3 runs 16 residues. CDR1 is SQVTM and CDR2 is ANQGSEA in the germline V gene. The CDR3 is CSVVPHMAGVFDTQYF. The CDR3 region has the DNA TGCAGCGTTGTTCCGCATATGGCGGGAGTGTTTGATACGCAATATTTT.

A few counts support this clonotype. This chain joins TRBV27 and TRBJ2-3, with D possibly matching TRBD2 (7 bases). Germline V gene data show CDR1 as MNHEY and CDR2 as SMNVEV (reference sequence). The CDR3 consists of 14 residues. V gave up 8 bases and J gave up 1 base, with 13 bases separating them. CDR3 residues: CASARRGRTDTQYF. CDR3 DNA sequence: TGTGCCAGCGCTAGGCGGGGGCGCACAGATACGCAGTATTTT.

Concerning this clonotype itself: This could be a read error, since a much larger clone is one nucleotide away. V is TRBV20-1 and J is TRBJ2-1; D might be TRBD1 (7 bases). CDR3 length equals 15 residues. Trimming took 3 bases from V and 6 from J, leaving 18 bases between them. The germline V gene encodes CDR1 DFQATT and CDR2 SNEGSKA (reference sequence). CDR3 sequence reads: CSARGEDRNCNEQFF. CDR3 coding DNA: TGCAGTGCTAGGGGGGAGGACAGGAACTGCAATGAGCAGTTCTTC.

This clonotype was detected a few times. This chain uses TRBV3-1 with TRBJ1-2; D may be TRBD1 (5 bases). Germline V CDR1 and CDR2: LGHDT, YNNKEL (reference sequence). Trimming pared 1 base from V and 7 bases from J, leaving 10 bases between. The CDR3 spans 13 residues. This CDR3 reads CASSQALGGGYTF. Here the CDR3 DNA reads TGTGCCAGCAGCCAAGCACTGGGGGGTGGCTACACCTTC.